The source of this T cell receptor (beta chain) is a study of blood T cell repertoires in COVID-19. Profiling relied on immunoSEQ multiplex PCR, and the TCRdb table lists in-frame clones only, not all of them. The sample contains about 100,000 clones, roughly four fifths of which appear only once. Per germline, CDR1 LNHNV and CDR2 YYDKDF (reference sequence). The CDR3 covers 16 residues. The V and J ends lost 5 bases and 3 bases, in that order; junction bases with no gene match: 7. The V call is TRBV15, the J call TRBJ1-4, with 9 positions matching TRBD1. The clonotype comes from a woman aged 80 or over with active or convalescent COVID-19. Source material: peripheral blood. The CDR3 spells CATSGTGRGANEKLFF. The CDR3 DNA reads TGTGCCACCAGCGGGACAGGGAGAGGGGCTAATGAAAAACTGTTTTTT.